Presented here are 14 T cell receptor beta chains from one specimen sequenced in a study of T cells in Graves' hyperthyroidism and ophthalmopathy. TCR beta CDR3 sequences were amplified from RNA transcripts. A set of HTBI primers served as the primers for a first-round RT-PCR of the TCR CDR3. A single record per CDR3 protein comes from TCRdb applying MiXCR to the multiplex PCR reads. The sample consists of over 450,000 distinct CDR3 sequences, approximately 15% of them appearing once. Sequencing was performed on blood. Receptors were obtained from a young woman with Graves' hyperthyroidism.

This clonotype was seen only a few times. V gene TRBV5-4 combines with J gene TRBJ2-3; D not certain. CDR3 length: 15 residues. Trimming took 0 bases from V and 5 from J, leaving 13 bases between them. Germline CDR1 reads SGHNT; CDR2 reads YYREEE (reference sequence). This CDR3 reads CASSLDVSSRDTQYF. Here the CDR3 DNA reads TGTGCCAGCAGCTTGGACGTTAGCTCTCGAGATACGCAGTATTTT.

Ten or more counts support this clonotype. The chain couples TRBV5-1 to TRBJ2-1; D unresolved. This CDR3 is built from 16 residues. V was clipped by 7 bases and J by 4 bases, with 21 bases between them. CDR1 and CDR2 (germline): SGHRS, YFSETQ. CDR3 DNA: TGCGCCAGCGCTCGAGGCCGGACGGAACAGTACAATGAGCAGTTCTTC. Amino acids: CASARGRTEQYNEQFF.

This chain joins TRBV20-1 and TRBJ2-7; TRBD2 agrees at 13 bases. Per the germline V gene, CDR1 is DFQATT and CDR2 is SNEGSKA (reference sequence). The junction had 7 bases not matched to a gene; V was cut back by 3 bases and J by 5 bases. The CDR3 is 15 residues long. The CDR3 protein is CSASRTSGSWDEQYF. The CDR3 DNA reads TGCAGTGCTAGTCGGACTAGCGGGAGTTGGGACGAGCAGTACTTC.

About this clonotype itself: Possible read error: a much larger clone is one base away. Here the CDR3 reads CAGTSGTHFNQPQHF. CDR3 sequence (DNA): TGTGCCGGCACCTCCGGGACACACTTCAATCAGCCCCAGCATTTT. The gene calls are TRBV2 and TRBJ1-5; possibly TRBD1 for D (6 bases). CDR3 length: 15 residues. Germline assignment: CDR1 SNHLY and CDR2 FYNNEI. V lost 11 bases, J lost 3 bases, and 20 bases lay in between.

Ten or more counts support this clonotype. The gene calls are TRBV11-2 and TRBJ2-1, with D perhaps TRBD2 (6 bases). The germline CDR1 and CDR2 sequences are SGHAT and FQNNGV. V lost 4 bases and J 6 bases, leaving 10 bases between the germline ends. This CDR3 comprises 13 residues. The CDR3 is CASSSISGNEQFF. Written as DNA, the CDR3 is TGTGCCAGCAGCTCGATTAGCGGCAATGAGCAGTTCTTC. Based on the CDR3 plus reference TRBV11-2 and TRBJ2-1, the full variable domain is EAGVAQSPRYKIIEKRQSVAFWCNPISGHATLYWYQQILGQGPKLLIQFQNNGVVDDSQLPKDRFSAERLKGVDSTLKIQPAKLEDSAVYLCASSSISGNEQFFGPGTRLTVL.

A word on this clonotype: Relative to the germline gene, one junction end is altered; a read error may explain this. V usage is TRBV7-2 and J usage is TRBJ2-3; no clear D. The CDR3 spans 14 residues. The V gene's germline CDR1 is SGHTA and CDR2 FQGNSA. This CDR3 reads CASSPLLDADTQYF. The CDR3 region has the DNA TGCGCCAGCAGTCCACTACTCGACGCTGATACGCAGTATTTT.

The sample holds many counts of this clonotype. The CDR3 loop reads CAIRAFSGSYNEQFF. CDR3 coding DNA: TGTGCCATCAGGGCCTTTAGCGGGAGCTACAATGAGCAGTTCTTC. The rearrangement uses TRBV10-3 and TRBJ2-1; 9 bases line up with TRBD2. In germline, CDR1 is ENHRY, CDR2 SYGVKD. Losses at the gene ends were 6 bases for V and 3 bases for J; bases not matched to a gene: 6. The CDR3 is made up of 15 amino acids.

Worth noting for this clonotype: A clone one base away is much larger, so this may be a read error. The chain is built from TRBV7-9 and TRBJ1-1; 9 bases are a match to TRBD1. The CDR3 extends over 15 amino acids. Losses at the gene ends were 5 bases for V and 7 bases for J; bases not matched to a gene: 11. Germline V gene lookup returns CDR1 SEHNR and CDR2 FQNEAQ (reference sequence). This CDR3 is CASSPGQGRESEAFF. The CDR3 DNA is TGTGCCAGCAGCCCAGGACAGGGGAGGGAAAGTGAAGCTTTCTTT. The whole variable domain, filled in from reference TRBV7-9 and TRBJ1-1, reads DTGVSQNPRHKITKRGQNVTFRCDPISEHNRLYWYRQTLGQGPEFLTYFQNEAQLEKSRLLSDRFSAERPKGSFSTLEIQRTEQGDSAMYLCASSPGQGRESEAFFGQGTRLTVV.

This clonotype was observed at least ten times. This sequence joins TRBV10-3 and TRBJ2-7, with a possible D match to TRBD2 (6 bases). V was clipped by 3 bases and J by 5 bases, with 14 bases between them. Germline V gives CDR1 ENHRY, CDR2 SYGVKD. The CDR3 extends over 14 amino acids. In DNA form, the CDR3 reads TGTGCCATCAGTGACCGCGGGGCCTCTGACGAGCAGTACGTC. It translates to CAISDRGASDEQYV.

This clonotype was recorded at least ten times. The genes are TRBV2 and TRBJ1-1; a possible D gene is TRBD1 (5 bases). V was cut by 3 bases and J by 6 bases, with 11 bases left in between. The CDR3 length is 13 residues. CDR1 is SNHLY and CDR2 is FYNNEI in the germline V gene. The CDR3 DNA reads as TGTGCCAGCAGTGATAGGGGCAGGTCTGAAGCTTTCTTT. Residues: CASSDRGRSEAFF.

This clonotype was picked up many times. The chain couples TRBV20-1 to TRBJ2-7; 9 bases align to TRBD2. V was clipped by 7 bases and J by 7 bases; unmatched bases: 14. The CDR3 covers 14 residues. Germline CDR1 reads DFQATT; CDR2 reads SNEGSKA (reference sequence). The CDR3 DNA reads as TGCAGTGTCCCTCCGTCTAGCGGGATAGAAGAGCAGTACTTC. It translates to CSVPPSSGIEEQYF.

The rearrangement links TRBV6-1 to TRBJ1-4, with TRBD1 as a possible D gene (6 bases). The V gene's germline CDR1 is MNHNS and CDR2 SASEGT. V was cut by 6 bases and J by 7 bases, with 15 bases left in between. The length of the CDR3 is 14 residues. CDR3 DNA sequence: TGTGCCAGCAGCCAGGGGAGCAAAAGTGAAAAACTGTTTTTT. It specifies CASSQGSKSEKLFF.

This clonotype occurred many times. CDR3 sequence: CSALGAAGGIPYEQYV. Here the CDR3 DNA reads TGCAGTGCCCTAGGGGCGGCAGGGGGAATCCCCTACGAGCAGTACGTC. This chain joins TRBV20-1 and TRBJ2-7, with 7 positions matching TRBD1. The CDR3 spans 16 residues. The V gene end was trimmed by 6 bases and the J gene end by 2 bases; junction bases not matched to a gene: 16. Germline-derived CDR1 and CDR2 are DFQATT and SNEGSKA (reference sequence).

Ten or more counts support this clonotype. The J gene is TRBJ2-5, the V gene TRBV12-3 or TRBV12-4; the D gene is possibly TRBD2 (7 bases). Trimming shortened V by 7 bases and J by 5 bases, and 23 bases separated the two germline ends. CDR3 length equals 16 residues. The CDR3 DNA is TGTGCCAGCACCAAAGGGGGGGGACTATACGTGGAGACCCAGTACTTC. Its protein product is CASTKGGGLYVETQYF.